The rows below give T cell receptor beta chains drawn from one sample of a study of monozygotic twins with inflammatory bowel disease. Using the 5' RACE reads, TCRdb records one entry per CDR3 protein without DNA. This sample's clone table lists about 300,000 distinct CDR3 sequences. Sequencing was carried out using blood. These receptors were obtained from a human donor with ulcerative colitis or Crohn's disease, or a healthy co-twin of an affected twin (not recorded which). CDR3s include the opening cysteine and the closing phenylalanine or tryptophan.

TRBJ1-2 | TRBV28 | CASIKDRGRYGYTF
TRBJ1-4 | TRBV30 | CAWSRRGPNEKLFF
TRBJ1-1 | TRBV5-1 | CASRKIAGTVNTEAFF
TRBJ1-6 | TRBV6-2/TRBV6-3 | CASSPTGLRSPLHF
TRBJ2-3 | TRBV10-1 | CASSESAAPITDTQYF
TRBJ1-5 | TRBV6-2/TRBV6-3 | CASTPWTNNQPQHF
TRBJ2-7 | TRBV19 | CASSSPGHSYEQYF
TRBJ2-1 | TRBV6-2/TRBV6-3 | CASSYQGLAGAEQFF
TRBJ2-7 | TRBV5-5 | CASSSNRAKYF
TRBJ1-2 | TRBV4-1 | CASSQDKAGMIYGYTF
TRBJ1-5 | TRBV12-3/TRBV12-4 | CASSLTGSNQPQHF
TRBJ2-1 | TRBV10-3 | CAISESGYEQFF
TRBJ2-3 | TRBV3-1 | CASSPWTEFTDTQYF
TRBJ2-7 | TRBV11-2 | CASSFGWGGYEQYF
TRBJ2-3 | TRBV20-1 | CSARDRLVFPDTQYF
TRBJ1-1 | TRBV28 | CASRLGDRAFF
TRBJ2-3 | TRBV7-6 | CASSWGRDTQYF